This record covers a single TCR beta chain. The germline CDR1 and CDR2 sequences are SGHNT and YYREEE (reference sequence). The CDR3 totals 16 residues. V trimming: 0 bases; J trimming: 0 bases; junction bases outside the gene matches: 4. This sample stems from a study of shared clonotypes between healthy human individuals. Genomic DNA of each subset was evenly split across several immunoSEQ plates. Produced via immunoSEQ multiplex PCR; TCRdb's table is partial and in-frame only. The data contain roughly 2,500,000 clones, 90% to 95% of them singletons. Naive CD45RA+ and memory CD45RA-negative subsets were split from CD4+ cells.

This sequence originates from a man between 18 and 29 years old in good health. Some clones in this sample may be carry-over from other donors' samples. Material for sequencing was naive CD4+ T cells from PBMCs. Subset: CD45RA+ positively selected. V is TRBV5-4 and J is TRBJ2-3; 7 bases are a match to TRBD2. The CDR3 DNA follows: TGTGCCAGCAGCTTGGCTCTAGCGGATAGCACAGATACGCAGTATTTT. Amino acids: CASSLALADSTDTQYF.